This T cell receptor (beta chain) derives from a study of sequential checkpoint blockade in melanoma. Treatment reported: randomized to nivolumab then ipilimumab (arm A) or the reverse (arm B). This clone occurred a few times. One end of the junction fails to match germline, which may point to a read error. Assay used: immunoSEQ multiplex PCR; TCRdb lists only in-frame clones, some missing. The sample yields about 21,000 clones, 75% to 85% seen once. This CDR3 spans 13 amino acids. Germline CDR1 reads SEHNR; CDR2 reads FQNEAQ (reference sequence). The specimen was CD8+ T cells sorted from blood (inferred from file names), collected from a patient given nivolumab and ipilimumab in sequence. This sequence was found in a human donor with melanoma. The rearrangement joins TRBV7-9 to TRBJ1-2; 7 bases are shared with TRBD1. This chain's CDR3 is CASSLGGTVGAAF. CDR3 nucleotide sequence: TGTGCCAGCAGCTTAGGGGGGACAGTAGGAGCCGCCTTC.